This record looks at one TCR beta chain sequence and its context. One junction end disagrees with the germline gene, perhaps due to a read error. These data come from a study of metastatic and nonmetastatic thyroid tumors. Patients were all untreated before their thyroid surgery. TCRdb ran MiXCR on the PCR reads. The data contain more than 10,000 clones, roughly 20% of them seen just once; the ten biggest clones take up more than 13%. Germline values: CDR1 SGHTA, CDR2 FQGNSA. The CDR3 extends over 13 amino acids. The sequenced sample was adjacent normal tissue. This rearrangement joins TRBV7-2 to TRBJ1-1; 7 bases align to TRBD1. This sequence originates from a female donor with papillary thyroid cancer or a benign thyroid nodule (not recorded which). Some clones in this sample may be carry-over from other donors' samples. The CDR3 protein is CASNLGGATGAFF. The DNA of the CDR3 is TGTGCCAGCAACTTAGGGGGCGCAACTGGGGCTTTCTTT.